A selection of T cell receptor beta chains follows, all from one sample in a study of neoadjuvant anti-PD-1 for oral cavity cancer. Measured with immunoSEQ multiplex PCR; TCRdb has only the in-frame clones, and not every one. This table holds roughly 15,000 clones, 65% to 85% found once. Sequencing was performed on PBMCs, taken after nivolumab (anti-PD-1) treatment. The source of these receptors is a person aged 40 to 85 with oral cavity squamous cell carcinoma. Both conserved end residues are part of each CDR3.

TRBJ2-5	TRBV6-1	14	CASSEIPSGETQYF
TRBJ2-7	TRBV6-1	14	CASGTSGDPYEQYF
TRBJ2-1	TRBV2	13	CASHFDGNNEQFF
TRBJ1-4	TRBV4-1	14	CASSLPDPREKLFF
TRBJ2-1	TRBV27	14	CASIRASGYNEQFF
TRBJ2-7	TRBV7-8	14	CASSHVGGTHEQYF
TRBJ2-1	TRBV19	14	CASQLAGGYNEQFF
TRBJ1-2	TRBV28	14	CASSSEMTPYGYTF
TRBJ2-7	TRBV6-5	13	CASSYSSSYEQYF
TRBJ1-3	TRBV28	18	CASSQIGGTGTAGNTIYF
TRBJ1-2	TRBV19	16	CASSMVSGAANYGYTF
TRBJ2-7	TRBV7-9	14	CASSLAGSTYEQYF
TRBJ1-1	TRBV18	15	CASSPLGPVNTEAFF
TRBJ1-5	TRBV5-7	14	CASRWVGGNQPQHF
TRBJ2-1	TRBV13	13	CASGANADNEQFF
TRBJ2-7	TRBV7-9	17	CASSFGSGGGPAYEQYF
TRBJ2-7	TRBV7-2	16	CASSLARGELAYEQYF
TRBJ2-7	TRBV7-3	13	CASSPLAGLEQYF
TRBJ1-4	TRBV4-2	14	CASSGLTDNEKLFF
TRBJ2-3	TRBV30	13	CAWTRGTSDTQYF
TRBJ2-5	TRBV2	9	CASSPPQYF
TRBJ2-5	TRBV27	17	CASSLSKGRGIQETQYF
TRBJ2-2	TRBV19	15	CASSVGGADTGELFF
TRBJ2-3	TRBV7-9	15	CASSPSGRGSDTQYF
TRBJ1-5	TRBV5-6	15	CASSPGPLGDQPQHF
TRBJ2-5	TRBV11-2	15	CASSLSDGLQETQYF
TRBJ2-3	TRBV27	16	CASSLGPGLSTDTQYF
TRBJ1-2	TRBV30	14	CAWDGHQDNYGYTF
TRBJ1-1	TRBV7-3	15	CASSPIGGENTEAFF
TRBJ2-1	TRBV7-9	15	CASSLQSAPYNEQFF
TRBJ2-5	TRBV5-1	13	CASRPAGEETQYF
TRBJ1-5	TRBV2	14	CASSEDSWGQPQHF
TRBJ2-5	TRBV9	14	CASSVEDGSGTQYF
TRBJ1-1	TRBV11-1	17	CASSPRPGTVMNTEAFF
TRBJ1-5	TRBV6-6	14	CASSYSPSNQPQHF
TRBJ2-3	TRBV7-9	15	CASSFGTSLTDTQYF
TRBJ2-1	TRBV6-1	11	CASSERNEQFF
TRBJ2-3	TRBV5-1	12	CASSLVSDTQYF
TRBJ1-1	TRBV6-6	12	CASSYGDTEAFF
TRBJ2-2	TRBV27	14	CASPGTGRTGELFF
TRBJ2-3	TRBV5-6	16	CASSLLTRGAGDTQYF
TRBJ2-1	TRBV4-2	16	CASSQGSLAGAGEQFF
TRBJ2-2	TRBV6-5	15	CASSYLAGLTGELFF
TRBJ1-1	TRBV6-5	14	CASTSTGVNTEAFF
TRBJ2-7	TRBV2	15	CASSVGTGGPYEQYF
TRBJ1-3	TRBV28	15	CASSLRAGSGNTIYF
TRBJ2-6	TRBV15	18	CATSSSQRFSSGANVLTF
TRBJ1-2	TRBV10-3	14	CAISEGQGDYGYTF
TRBJ2-2	TRBV11-3	14	CASSLASNTGELFF
TRBJ1-1	TRBV6-5	13	CASSYYRGTEAFF
TRBJ2-4	TRBV9	19	CASSASLAGGGWAKNIQYF
TRBJ2-5	TRBV28	12	CASRRTEETQYF
TRBJ1-1	TRBV6-5	15	CASSYSWYVNTEAFF
TRBJ1-2	TRBV19	14	CASSTSRDISGYTF
TRBJ2-2	TRBV5-1	14	CASTASGNTGELFF
TRBJ1-5	TRBV30	13	CAWARDSNQPQHF
TRBJ2-5	TRBV5-6	16	CASSLGIYRGPETQYF